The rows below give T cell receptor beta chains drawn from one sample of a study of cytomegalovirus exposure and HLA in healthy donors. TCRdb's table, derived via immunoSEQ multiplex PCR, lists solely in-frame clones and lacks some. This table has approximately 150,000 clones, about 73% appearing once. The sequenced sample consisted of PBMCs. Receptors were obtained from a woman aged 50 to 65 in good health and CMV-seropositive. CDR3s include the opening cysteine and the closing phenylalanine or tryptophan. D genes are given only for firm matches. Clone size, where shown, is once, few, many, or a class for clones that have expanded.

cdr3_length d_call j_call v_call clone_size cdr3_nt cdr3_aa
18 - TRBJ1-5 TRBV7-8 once TGTGCCAGCAGCCAGCGAGGTGCGGGGGGGAGGTCGAATCAGCCCCAGCATTTT CASSQRGAGGRSNQPQHF
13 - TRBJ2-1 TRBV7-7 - TGTGCTAGCAGCTTAGCCAGGGGAAATGAGCAGTTCTTC CASSLARGNEQFF
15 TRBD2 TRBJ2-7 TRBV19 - TGTGCCAGTAGCAGGGTAGCGGGGGGCGAGAACGAGCAGTACTTC CASSRVAGGENEQYF
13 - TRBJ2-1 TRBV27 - TGTGCCAGCAGTCTACAGGAATACAATGAGCAGTTCTTC CASSLQEYNEQFF
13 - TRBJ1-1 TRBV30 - TGTGCCTGGGGAGAGGGTTATCGCACTGAAGCTTTCTTT CAWGEGYRTEAFF
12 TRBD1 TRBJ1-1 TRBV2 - TGTGCCAGCAGTGCCGACAGGGCTGAAGCTTTCTTT CASSADRAEAFF
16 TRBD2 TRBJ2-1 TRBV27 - TGTGCCAGCAGTTTAACTAGCGGGGGCGCGTACAATGAGCAGTTCTTC CASSLTSGGAYNEQFF
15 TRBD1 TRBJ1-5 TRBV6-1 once TGTGCCAGCAGTGAAGGAACAGGGGGGCATCAGCCCCAGCATTTT CASSEGTGGHQPQHF
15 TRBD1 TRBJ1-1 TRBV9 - TGTGCCAGCAGCGTAGAGGACAGGCCTAACACTGAAGCTTTCTTT CASSVEDRPNTEAFF
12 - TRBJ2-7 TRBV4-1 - TGCGCCAGCAGCCAAGAAAGGGGCGAGCAGTACTTC CASSQERGEQYF
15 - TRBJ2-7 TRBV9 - TGTGCCAGCAGCCTTGCAGGGGCCCCGTCCTACGAGCAGTACTTC CASSLAGAPSYEQYF
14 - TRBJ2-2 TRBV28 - TGTGCCAGCACAAGGGGTCCCGGGAGCGGGGAGCTGTTTTTT CASTRGPGSGELFF
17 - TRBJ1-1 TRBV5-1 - TGCGCCAGCAGGCTCTTCCCCATGACAGCTAAAGGAACTGAAGCTTTCTTT CASRLFPMTAKGTEAFF
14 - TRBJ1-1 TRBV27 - TGTGCCAGCCTTAAAGGGGCTAGGAACACTGAAGCTTTCTTT CASLKGARNTEAFF
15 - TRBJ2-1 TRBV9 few TGTGCCAGCAGCGTAGACGGGACACCTTACAATGAGCAGTTCTTC CASSVDGTPYNEQFF
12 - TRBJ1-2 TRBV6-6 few TGTGCCAGCAGTCTGGACAGCTATGGCTACACCTTC CASSLDSYGYTF
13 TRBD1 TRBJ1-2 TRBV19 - TGTGCCAGCTTAGACAGGGCTAACTATGGCTACACCTTC CASLDRANYGYTF